These 19 T cell receptor beta chains were sequenced from one sample in a study of OX40 agonist ivuxolimab in advanced cancers. Profiling relied on immunoSEQ multiplex PCR, and the TCRdb table lists in-frame clones only, not all of them. This table holds 85,000 to 95,000 clones, nearly 90% found once. The sample here was CD4+ or CD8+ T cells sorted from blood, taken in a trial of the OX40 agonist ivuxolimab. These receptors were collected from an adult with an advanced solid tumor such as melanoma, head and neck, liver or kidney cancer.

This chain connects TRBV7-9 to TRBJ1-2; no reliable D call. This CDR3 is 15 amino acids long. Germline lookup yields CDR1 SEHNR and CDR2 FQNEAQ (reference sequence). The V end was cut by 2 bases, the J end by 4 bases, with 14 bases between. The CDR3 DNA is TGTGCCAGCAGCTTACAGGACGGATTTCCCTATGGCTACACCTTC. It is translated as CASSLQDGFPYGYTF.

The chain is built from TRBV19 and TRBJ1-1, with unresolved D. From germline, CDR1 is LNHDA and CDR2 SQIVND (reference sequence). CDR3 length: 13 residues. V was trimmed by 4 bases and J by 10 bases, leaving 16 bases between them. CDR3 sequence (DNA): TGTGCCAGTAGTACCACGGCCTTAAGGAGAGCTTTCTTT. Amino acid sequence: CASSTTALRRAFF.

The genes are TRBV25-1 and TRBJ2-2; 8 bases align to TRBD1. Losses at the gene ends were 6 bases for V and 5 bases for J; bases not matched to a gene: 5. The germline gives CDR1 MGHDK, CDR2 SYGVNS. The CDR3 length is 14 residues. The CDR3 bases are TGTGCCAGCAGGGCGACAGGGGAGACCGGGGAGCTGTTTTTT. Its protein is CASRATGETGELFF.

V is TRBV5-8 and J is TRBJ2-3; maybe TRBD2 (5 bases). Germline CDR1 and CDR2: SGHTS and YDEGEE. V was trimmed by 2 bases and J by 1 base, leaving 14 bases between them. CDR3 length equals 16 residues. The CDR3 DNA sequence: TGTGCCAGCAGCTTATTTGGACTGCGAGGCACAGATACGCAGTATTTT. The encoded protein is CASSLFGLRGTDTQYF.

The chain combines TRBV7-2 with TRBJ2-5, with D uncertain. The DNA end is more similar to TRBJ2-7, so the J call may be wrong. Germline V gene sequence: CDR1 SGHTA, CDR2 FQGNSA. The CDR3 totals 16 residues. CDR3 residues: CASSLRVGLVSYEQYF. CDR3 bases: TGTGCCAGCAGCTTACGGGTGGGGTTAGTTTCCTACGAGCAGTACTTC.

V gene TRBV19 combines with J gene TRBJ2-2; unclear D gene. The germline V and J ends were trimmed by 0 bases and 7 bases, with 9 bases remaining between them. The V gene's germline CDR1 is LNHDA and CDR2 SQIVND (reference sequence). This CDR3 has 14 residues. CDR3 nucleotides: TGTGCCAGTAGTATAGATCCCGCCGGCGGGGAGCTGTTTTTT. Its translation is CASSIDPAGGELFF.

The chain couples TRBV5-6 to TRBJ1-3; D is unresolved. V lost 0 bases, J lost 0 bases, and 7 bases lay in between. This CDR3 contains 15 residues. Germline lookup yields CDR1 SGHDT and CDR2 YYEEEE. The CDR3 DNA reads as TGTGCCAGCAGCTTGGAGGGCTTCTCTGGAAACACCATATATTTT. This sequence encodes CASSLEGFSGNTIYF.

The chain links TRBV5-1 to TRBJ2-5; no reliable D call. CDR3 length: 13 residues. Looked up from germline, CDR1 is SGHRS and CDR2 is YFSETQ. V was clipped by 0 bases and J by 2 bases, with 5 bases between them. The DNA of the CDR3 is TGCGCCAGCAGCTTGGAGGTGCAAGAGACCCAGTACTTC. It specifies CASSLEVQETQYF.

This clone has only one observation. The chain employs TRBV5-4 and TRBJ1-2; D might be TRBD1 (5 bases). Germline assignment: CDR1 SGHNT and CDR2 YYREEE (reference sequence). This CDR3 is built from 15 residues. V was shortened by 2 bases and J by 1 base, with 12 bases between the two germline ends. Here the CDR3 DNA reads TGTGCCAGCAGCTTAGTCTCGACAGTTAACTATGGCTACACCTTC. This encodes CASSLVSTVNYGYTF.

This clone was counted between two and nine times. This rearrangement joins TRBV7-9 to TRBJ2-7; D remains unclear. Germline lookup yields CDR1 SEHNR and CDR2 FQNEAQ (reference sequence). Trimming removed 3 bases from V and 1 base from J, with 1 base in between. The CDR3 contains 11 residues. The CDR3 bases are TGTGCCAGCAGCTTTTCCTACGAGCAGTACTTC. Its translation is CASSFSYEQYF.

The gene calls are TRBV11-2 and TRBJ1-2; D perhaps matches TRBD1 (6 bases). This CDR3 is 13 amino acids long. Germline V gene data show CDR1 as SGHAT and CDR2 as FQNNGV. Trimming took 5 bases from V and 7 from J, leaving 14 bases between them. CDR3 protein: CASSPNRERGYTF. Here the CDR3 DNA reads TGTGCCAGCAGCCCAAACAGGGAACGTGGCTACACCTTC.

This rearrangement joins TRBV11-2 to TRBJ2-5; D may be TRBD1 (6 bases). The CDR3 totals 14 residues. The germline gives CDR1 SGHAT, CDR2 FQNNGV. V lost 4 bases and J lost 5, with 14 bases in between. CDR3 in DNA: TGTGCCAGCAGCTCTTACAGGGTCTGGGAGACCCAGTACTTC. It encodes CASSSYRVWETQYF.

Here the CDR3 reads CAWSPGQGPEKLFF. CDR3 nucleotide sequence: TGTGCCTGGAGTCCGGGACAGGGACCAGAAAAACTGTTTTTT. The rearrangement links TRBV30 to TRBJ1-4, with TRBD1 matching over 9 bases. V was clipped by 2 bases and J by 8 bases; unmatched bases: 6. Germline V gene lookup returns CDR1 GTSNPN and CDR2 SVGIG (reference sequence). This CDR3 has 14 residues. Full variable domain (missing parts from reference TRBV30 and TRBJ1-4): SQTIHQWPATLVQPVGSPLSLECTVEGTSNPNLYWYRQAAGRGLQLLFYSVGIGQISSEVPQNLSASRPQDRQFILSSKKLLLSDSGFYLCAWSPGQGPEKLFFGSGTQLSVL.

The chain joins TRBV11-3 to TRBJ1-6, with a tentative D call TRBD1 (5 bases). V was shortened by 7 bases and J by 3 bases, with 22 bases between the two germline ends. Germline values: CDR1 SGHNT, CDR2 YENEEA. This CDR3 has 18 amino acids. CDR3 nucleotide sequence: TGTGCCAGCATCCCCCACCGGGACCTGAGGGGCTATAATTCACCCCTCCACTTT. It translates to CASIPHRDLRGYNSPLHF.

The chain joins TRBV15 to TRBJ2-2, with 10 bases aligning to TRBD1. This CDR3 region has 17 residues. V lost 2 bases, J lost 6 bases, and 9 bases stayed unmatched. Germline V gene sequence: CDR1 LNHNV, CDR2 YYDKDF (reference sequence). CDR3 DNA sequence: TGTGCCACCAGCAGAATCAAAGGGACAGGGGAACCCGGGGAGCTGTTTTTT. It codes for CATSRIKGTGEPGELFF. The full variable domain, its missing parts supplied by reference TRBV15 and TRBJ2-2, is DAMVIQNPRYQVTQFGKPVTLSCSQTLNHNVMYWYQQKSSQAPKLLFHYYDKDFNNEADTPDNFQSRRPNTSFCFLDIRSPGLGDTAMYLCATSRIKGTGEPGELFFGEGSRLTVL.

This chain links TRBV25-1 with TRBJ1-4; D unclear. V was pared by 0 bases and J by 12 bases, with 11 bases between. The CDR3 is 13 amino acids. From germline, CDR1 is MGHDK and CDR2 SYGVNS. The CDR3 DNA reads TGTGCCAGCAGTGAATATCCTGCGGGAGAACTGTTTTTT. Translated: CASSEYPAGELFF.

The CDR3 sequence: CASSEGTSCYEQYF. In DNA, the CDR3 is TGCGCCAGCAGTGAGGGGACTAGCTGCTACGAGCAGTACTTC. J is TRBJ2-7 and V is TRBV10-1, with TRBD2 matching 9 bases. The CDR3 sequence is 14 residues long. Germline CDR1 and CDR2: WNHNN and SYGVQD (reference sequence). J gave up 3 bases and V 2 bases, and 2 bases lay outside the gene matches.

This clone was counted ten times or more. The J gene is TRBJ1-6, the V gene TRBV6-1; tentative D call: TRBD1 (5 bases). From germline, CDR1 is MNHNS and CDR2 SASEGT. The V end was cut by 0 bases, the J end by 6 bases, with 15 bases between. The CDR3 has 17 amino acids. In nucleotides, the CDR3 is TGTGCCAGCAGTGAAGCGCGACCGTGGGGCCCTAATTCACCCCTCCACTTT. It yields the protein CASSEARPWGPNSPLHF.

The genes are TRBV6-1 and TRBJ1-2; D call uncertain. With 7 bases removed from V and 5 bases from J, the gap between germline ends came to 17 bases. CDR1 is MNHNS and CDR2 is SASEGT in the germline V gene. The CDR3 extends over 14 amino acids. Here the CDR3 reads CASMEAPDGYGYTF. The CDR3 region has the DNA TGTGCCAGCATGGAGGCGCCGGATGGGTATGGCTACACCTTC.